These T cell receptor beta chains were read from a single sample in a study of T cell repertoires in cytomegalovirus infection. TCRdb analysed the reads with MiXCR anew, one entry per CDR3 protein. The sample consists of approximately 1,000,000 distinct CDR3 sequences, around a third of them appearing once. Their antigen targets remain unknown. The source was cultured CD8+ T cells from PBMCs, collected from culture after CMV antigen stimulation. These receptors all come from a human donor in good health (CMV status not recorded). Some clones in this sample may be carry-over from other donors' samples. Both conserved end residues are part of each CDR3. Each record gives: D gene, J gene, V gene, clone size, CDR3 DNA, CDR3 protein. The D gene is left open where the match is weak. The listing skips clone size in some rows; elsewhere it reads once, few, many or a size class.

d_call: .; j_call: TRBJ1-6; v_call: TRBV4-1; clone_size: .; cdr3_nt: TGCGCCAGCAGCCAAGTAAGGGGGGATCCATCACCCCTCCACTTT; cdr3_aa: CASSQVRGDPSPLHF
d_call: .; j_call: TRBJ1-2; v_call: TRBV19; clone_size: .; cdr3_nt: TGTGCCAGCCAAGGAGAGGGGGACTATGGCTACACCTTC; cdr3_aa: CASQGEGDYGYTF
d_call: TRBD1; j_call: TRBJ1-1; v_call: TRBV6-5; clone_size: .; cdr3_nt: TGTGCCAGCAGTTACTTTTACAGGGGTAAAGACACTGAAGCTTTCTTT; cdr3_aa: CASSYFYRGKDTEAFF
d_call: TRBD2; j_call: TRBJ2-1; v_call: TRBV12-5; clone_size: .; cdr3_nt: TGTGCTAGTGGTTTTGGGACTAGCGGGGGGGCCGGCTACAATGAGCAGTTCTTC; cdr3_aa: CASGFGTSGGAGYNEQFF
d_call: TRBD2; j_call: TRBJ2-3; v_call: TRBV7-6; clone_size: many; cdr3_nt: TGTGCCAGCAGCTTAGGGGCTAGCGGGGGCGCAGCCACAGATACGCAGTATTTT; cdr3_aa: CASSLGASGGAATDTQYF
d_call: .; j_call: TRBJ2-6; v_call: TRBV18; clone_size: few; cdr3_nt: TGTGCCAGCTCACCTCCGGAGGGGTACGGGGCCAACGTCCTGACTTTC; cdr3_aa: CASSPPEGYGANVLTF
d_call: TRBD1; j_call: TRBJ2-6; v_call: TRBV2; clone_size: many; cdr3_nt: TGTGCCAGCGCTGAGGGGGCATCTGGGGCCAACGTCCTGACTTTC; cdr3_aa: CASAEGASGANVLTF
d_call: .; j_call: TRBJ2-1; v_call: TRBV11-2; clone_size: few; cdr3_nt: TGTGCCAGCAGCTTAGGACAGGGACTATCGAGCTCCTACAATGAGCAGTTCTTC; cdr3_aa: CASSLGQGLSSSYNEQFF
d_call: .; j_call: TRBJ1-3; v_call: TRBV6-6; clone_size: .; cdr3_nt: TGTGCCAGCACCGCTGGAAACACCATATATTTT; cdr3_aa: CASTAGNTIYF
d_call: TRBD1; j_call: TRBJ1-2; v_call: TRBV10-3; clone_size: many; cdr3_nt: TGTGCCATCAGTGAGTCGGATCTCACAGGGGGCAACTATGGCTACACCTTC; cdr3_aa: CAISESDLTGGNYGYTF
d_call: TRBD2; j_call: TRBJ2-2; v_call: TRBV5-1; clone_size: .; cdr3_nt: TGCGCCAGCCAGGGACTAGCTGGCACCGGGGAGCTGTTTTTT; cdr3_aa: CASQGLAGTGELFF
d_call: TRBD1; j_call: TRBJ2-1; v_call: TRBV5-1; clone_size: .; cdr3_nt: TGCGCCAGCAGCTATGGGACAGCGAGGTATAGTGAGCAGTTCTTC; cdr3_aa: CASSYGTARYSEQFF
d_call: .; j_call: TRBJ1-5; v_call: TRBV19; clone_size: .; cdr3_nt: TGTGCCAGTGGGGAGGGGCATCAGCCCCAGCATTTT; cdr3_aa: CASGEGHQPQHF
d_call: .; j_call: TRBJ1-5; v_call: TRBV25-1; clone_size: .; cdr3_nt: TGTGCCAGCAGTGAATCTGGGGGCGGCAATCAGCCCCAGCATTTT; cdr3_aa: CASSESGGGNQPQHF
d_call: .; j_call: TRBJ2-7; v_call: TRBV6-1; clone_size: .; cdr3_nt: TGTGCCAGCAGTGCTTTCCCCTTGGGGTCCTACGAGCAGTACTTC; cdr3_aa: CASSAFPLGSYEQYF
d_call: TRBD1; j_call: TRBJ1-2; v_call: TRBV6-5; clone_size: .; cdr3_nt: TGTGCCAGCAGTTACTTACAGGGGGCTAACTATGGCTACACCTTC; cdr3_aa: CASSYLQGANYGYTF
d_call: TRBD1; j_call: TRBJ1-1; v_call: TRBV12-3/TRBV12-4; clone_size: .; cdr3_nt: TGTGCCAGTAAATGGGACAGCGTCACTGAAGCTTTCTTT; cdr3_aa: CASKWDSVTEAFF
d_call: TRBD2; j_call: TRBJ2-5; v_call: TRBV7-9; clone_size: many; cdr3_nt: TGTGCCAGCAGTTCTCGGACTAGCGGGGGAGAGACCCAGTACTTC; cdr3_aa: CASSSRTSGGETQYF
d_call: .; j_call: TRBJ1-5; v_call: TRBV6-6; clone_size: .; cdr3_nt: TGTGCCAGCAGTGATCTGGGGTATCGCAATCAGCCCCAGCATTTT; cdr3_aa: CASSDLGYRNQPQHF
d_call: TRBD1; j_call: TRBJ1-2; v_call: TRBV25-1; clone_size: few; cdr3_nt: TGTGCCAGCAGTGCCTGGACAGGGGGTTTTGGCTACACCTTC; cdr3_aa: CASSAWTGGFGYTF
d_call: TRBD2; j_call: TRBJ2-2; v_call: TRBV6-1; clone_size: .; cdr3_nt: TGTGCCAGCAGTTTAAATGGCGGGGGGTCGTACACCGGGGAGCTGTTTTTT; cdr3_aa: CASSLNGGGSYTGELFF
d_call: .; j_call: TRBJ1-3; v_call: TRBV12-3/TRBV12-4; clone_size: many; cdr3_nt: TGTGCCAGCAGTTTAGGCTTCCCCCAGGCAGGAAACACCATATATTTT; cdr3_aa: CASSLGFPQAGNTIYF
d_call: .; j_call: TRBJ2-3; v_call: TRBV12-3/TRBV12-4; clone_size: .; cdr3_nt: TGTGCCAGCAGGTCTTCTACCTCCGCTTCAGATACGCAGTATTTT; cdr3_aa: CASRSSTSASDTQYF
d_call: .; j_call: TRBJ1-6; v_call: TRBV13; clone_size: .; cdr3_nt: TGTGCCAGCAGCCCCAAACGGTCACCCCTCCACTTT; cdr3_aa: CASSPKRSPLHF
d_call: .; j_call: TRBJ2-2; v_call: TRBV6-4; clone_size: .; cdr3_nt: TGTGCCAGCAGTGACGACTTGTTCACCGGGGAGCTGTTTTTT; cdr3_aa: CASSDDLFTGELFF
d_call: TRBD1; j_call: TRBJ2-6; v_call: TRBV28; clone_size: many; cdr3_nt: TGTGCCAGCAGCCTCACTCGGGACAGGGCAAACTCTGGGGCCAACGTCCTGACTTTC; cdr3_aa: CASSLTRDRANSGANVLTF
d_call: TRBD1; j_call: TRBJ2-1; v_call: TRBV6-6; clone_size: few; cdr3_nt: TGTGCCAGCAGTTACAATCGGGACAGGCCGTATTTTGAGCAGTTCTTC; cdr3_aa: CASSYNRDRPYFEQFF
d_call: .; j_call: TRBJ1-2; v_call: TRBV3-1; clone_size: many; cdr3_nt: TGTGCCAGCAGCCCGAATTTTCGGGCAGCAGCTAACTATGGCTACACCTTC; cdr3_aa: CASSPNFRAAANYGYTF
d_call: .; j_call: TRBJ2-7; v_call: TRBV4-1; clone_size: few; cdr3_nt: TGCGCCAGCAGCCAGGGCTCAGAAGGGAACGGCGAGCAGTACTTC; cdr3_aa: CASSQGSEGNGEQYF
d_call: TRBD1; j_call: TRBJ2-2; v_call: TRBV5-8; clone_size: .; cdr3_nt: TGTGCCAGCAGCATACAGGGGGCGCTTACCGGGGAGCTGTTTTTT; cdr3_aa: CASSIQGALTGELFF
d_call: TRBD1; j_call: TRBJ2-3; v_call: TRBV15; clone_size: .; cdr3_nt: TGTGCCACCAGCAGGGACGAAAACAGGGACAGGCCCAGCACAGATACGCAGTATTTT; cdr3_aa: CATSRDENRDRPSTDTQYF
d_call: TRBD2; j_call: TRBJ2-2; v_call: TRBV7-8; clone_size: many; cdr3_nt: TGTGCCAGCAGCTTAGGGTGGCCAGCGGGGGTCACCGGGGAGCTGTTTTTT; cdr3_aa: CASSLGWPAGVTGELFF
d_call: .; j_call: TRBJ1-4; v_call: TRBV4-3; clone_size: .; cdr3_nt: TGCGCCAGCAGCCCGACAGCCGTCAATCGGGAAAAACTGTTTTTT; cdr3_aa: CASSPTAVNREKLFF
d_call: .; j_call: TRBJ2-5; v_call: TRBV14; clone_size: .; cdr3_nt: TGTGCCAGCAGCCAAGATTTAACCTCTAGGGAGACCCAGTACTTC; cdr3_aa: CASSQDLTSRETQYF
d_call: TRBD2; j_call: TRBJ2-3; v_call: TRBV6-2/TRBV6-3; clone_size: .; cdr3_nt: TGTGCCAGCAGTTACCCCCCTAGAGAGGCGGGGGGGCCAGATACGCAGTATTTT; cdr3_aa: CASSYPPREAGGPDTQYF
d_call: .; j_call: TRBJ1-4; v_call: TRBV11-3; clone_size: .; cdr3_nt: TGTGCCAGCAGCCCGGACCAGGGGACTAATGAAAAACTGTTTTTT; cdr3_aa: CASSPDQGTNEKLFF
d_call: .; j_call: TRBJ1-5; v_call: TRBV5-1; clone_size: .; cdr3_nt: TGCGCCAGCAGCTTGGGAGAGCTTAGCAATCAGCCCCAGCATTTT; cdr3_aa: CASSLGELSNQPQHF
d_call: .; j_call: TRBJ2-5; v_call: TRBV7-2; clone_size: medium-sized; cdr3_nt: TGTGCCAGCAGCTCCATAGGGGCTAGACAAGAGACCCAGTACTTC; cdr3_aa: CASSSIGARQETQYF
d_call: TRBD1; j_call: TRBJ1-1; v_call: TRBV7-8; clone_size: .; cdr3_nt: TGTGCCAGCAGCCCCCTAGGGACAGCCCTGAACACTGAAGCTTTCTTT; cdr3_aa: CASSPLGTALNTEAFF
d_call: TRBD1; j_call: TRBJ1-5; v_call: TRBV12-3/TRBV12-4; clone_size: .; cdr3_nt: TGTGCCAGCACCCTCTCGGACAGGATGGGGGGCAATCAGCCCCAGCATTTT; cdr3_aa: CASTLSDRMGGNQPQHF
d_call: .; j_call: TRBJ1-2; v_call: TRBV27; clone_size: .; cdr3_nt: TGTGCCAGCAGCCACCAGGGTGGGAGCTATGGCTACACCTTC; cdr3_aa: CASSHQGGSYGYTF